Detailed here is one T cell receptor beta chain. What it binds is unknown. The sample is drawn from a study of CD4 T cells in relation to SARS-CoV-2 and coronaviruses. Study as a whole: Shared crossreactive spike epitopes were mapped to their HLA restriction. Study-wide results and limits: Compared with monoreactive clones, crossreactive clones showed significantly weaker SARS-CoV-2 expansion. In about 65% of donors, memory CD4+ clonotypes crossrecognized SARS-CoV-2 and at least one common cold coronavirus spike. The assay detects memory recall responses, not culture-primed primary responses.

Data came from immunoSEQ multiplex PCR; TCRdb stores just in-frame clones and leaves some out. The profile shows 65,000 or so clones, about 90% of them singletons. CD4+ T cells from unexposed donors were obtained before the COVID-19 pandemic (2011-2018). Trimming removed 7 bases from V and 1 base from J, with 14 bases in between. The germline V gene has CDR1 MDHEN and CDR2 SYDVKM. This CDR3 is 14 amino acids long. The sequence was obtained from a human donor in good health. This rearrangement joins TRBV28 to TRBJ2-7; D tentatively fits TRBD1 or TRBD2 (5 bases each). The specimen sequenced was memory CD4+ T cells from PBMCs. The CDR3: CASIAGTSSYEQYF. CDR3 bases: TGTGCCAGCATCGCTGGGACGTCTTCCTACGAGCAGTACTTC.